This T cell receptor beta chain was captured in a study of blood T cell repertoires in COVID-19. Background on the study: Sources were T cells, B-cell-depleted T cells, or PBMCs; the material itself was cDNA or gDNA.

This CDR3 has 16 residues. V shed 6 bases and J shed 4 bases, with 20 bases lying between them. Germline V CDR1 and CDR2: LNHDA, SQIVND (reference sequence). In the study's own analysis: By means of reference gene primer amplification, nucleated cell counts were estimated. TCRdb keeps only in-frame clones here, not all; method: immunoSEQ multiplex PCR. V, J and clone size are taken as reported in that table, and D and trimming were inferred from the DNA itself. The table records 95,000 to 150,000 clones, around three quarters of them present only once. The sequence was obtained from a man aged 35 to 55 with active or convalescent COVID-19. The sample comprised peripheral blood. V usage is TRBV19 and J usage is TRBJ2-3, with a possible D match to TRBD1 (7 bases). CDR3 coding DNA: TGTGCCAGTAGATACGGACCAGGGGGGTCGGCAGATACGCAGTATTTT. It yields the protein CASRYGPGGSADTQYF.